Listed below are T cell receptor beta chains from one sample, sequenced in a study of blood T cell repertoires in COVID-19. TCRdb keeps only in-frame clones here, not all; method: immunoSEQ multiplex PCR. Seen here are roughly 300,000 clones, 87% observed once, and the top ten hold about 6%. Sequencing used PBMCs or T cells enriched from blood (not recorded which). Receptors were obtained from a woman aged 30 to 39 who had recovered from COVID-19. Each CDR3 is given with its conserved first and last residue. A D gene is named only where the DNA matches it firmly. Where a row states a size, it is once, few, many or the class of an expanded clone; other rows omit it.

>TRBJ1-1|-|-|TRBV30
TGTGCCTGGAGTGTACTCTTGGACAGAATGAACACTGAAGCTTTCTTT
CAWSVLLDRMNTEAFF
>TRBJ1-1|-|-|TRBV5-4
TGTGCCAGCAGCTACGGGACACTGAACACTGAAGCTTTCTTT
CASSYGTLNTEAFF
>TRBJ1-1|-|TRBD1|TRBV9
TGTGCCAGCAGCCAAGGGACAGTCAAAACTGAAGCTTTCTTT
CASSQGTVKTEAFF
>TRBJ1-2|-|TRBD1|TRBV5-4
TGTGCCAGCAGCTATCCGGGACAGGGGGGTGGGGGATATGGCTACACCTTC
CASSYPGQGGGGYGYTF
>TRBJ1-5|-|-|TRBV4-1
TGCGCCAGCAGCCAAGTTTTACAGGGCAGGCAGCCCCAGCATTTT
CASSQVLQGRQPQHF
>TRBJ1-4|-|TRBD1|TRBV5-8
TGTGCCAGCAGCGGGGGACAGGGGGTAGAAAAACTGTTTTTT
CASSGGQGVEKLFF
>TRBJ2-7|-|-|TRBV27
TGTGCCAGCAAAAGGGGTACCTACGAGCAGTACTTC
CASKRGTYEQYF
>TRBJ1-1|-|-|TRBV11-2
TGTGCCAGCAGCTTAAGCAGGGGATCTGAAGCTTTCTTT
CASSLSRGSEAFF
>TRBJ1-4|once|-|TRBV19
TGTGCCAGTAGTCGCCAGGGGGAAAAACTGTTTTTT
CASSRQGEKLFF
>TRBJ1-4|-|-|TRBV19
TGTGCCAGTAGTCGCCCGGGTGGGGGCACTAATGAAAAACTGTTTTTT
CASSRPGGGTNEKLFF
>TRBJ1-2|-|-|TRBV7-9
TGTGCCAGCAGCTCGACAAAATCCCCGGGGGATGGCTATGGCTACACCTTC
CASSSTKSPGDGYGYTF
>TRBJ2-2|-|-|TRBV6-5
TGTGCCAGCAGTTACCAGCGGGTTACCGGGGAGCTGTTTTTT
CASSYQRVTGELFF
>TRBJ1-2|-|-|TRBV30
TGTGCCTGGAGTGGTAGGCGGCTTAACTATGGCTACACCTTC
CAWSGRRLNYGYTF
>TRBJ1-1|once|-|TRBV5-1
TGCGCCAGCAGCTTTGGGGGCGAGAACACTGAAGCTTTCTTT
CASSFGGENTEAFF
>TRBJ1-6|-|TRBD1|TRBV5-1
TGCGCCAGCAGCTTGGGGACAGGGGTTCGGTCACCCCTCCACTTT
CASSLGTGVRSPLHF
>TRBJ2-1|-|TRBD2|TRBV4-2
TGTGCCAGCAGCCAACTAGCGGGGGGGCACAATGAGCAGTTCTTC
CASSQLAGGHNEQFF
>TRBJ1-3|-|TRBD1|TRBV9
TGTGCCAGCAGCGTCACACAGGGGGCCTTTGGAAACACCATATATTTT
CASSVTQGAFGNTIYF
>TRBJ1-1|-|TRBD1|TRBV6-5
TGTGCCAGCAGGCTCCCGGGACAGGGGAACACTGAAGCTTTCTTT
CASRLPGQGNTEAFF
>TRBJ1-6|-|-|TRBV4-3
TGCGCCAGCAGCCAAGACAGGGGTAATTCACCCCTCCACTTT
CASSQDRGNSPLHF
>TRBJ1-2|-|TRBD1|TRBV5-1
TGCGCCAGCAGCGTCAGTGTGGGGTCACAGGGGCTTGGCTACACCTTC
CASSVSVGSQGLGYTF
>TRBJ2-1|-|-|TRBV4-2
TGTGCCAGCAGCCACCCACGGGAAACTAGTTCCAACAATGAGCAGTTCTTC
CASSHPRETSSNNEQFF
>TRBJ2-7|-|-|TRBV30
TGTGCCTGGAGTCCCTCCCTTTCCTACGAGCAGTACTTC
CAWSPSLSYEQYF
>TRBJ2-5|-|-|TRBV20-1
TGCAGTGCTGGGACTCAAGAGACCCAGTACTTC
CSAGTQETQYF
>TRBJ1-2|-|TRBD1|TRBV3-1/TRBV3-2
TGTGCCAGCAGCCAAGAGGCAGGGGGAAACTATGGCTACACCTTC
CASSQEAGGNYGYTF
>TRBJ1-2|-|-|TRBV27
TGTGCCAGCGGGGGCACCCGCGGACGGTTGTATGGCTACACCTTC
CASGGTRGRLYGYTF